This T cell receptor beta chain was found in a study of blood T cell repertoires in COVID-19. Overall study: Samples taken during acute and convalescent COVID-19 were collected in the United States, Italy and Spain. PBMCs, B-cell-depleted T cells, or T cells were the source of the cDNA or gDNA that made up the material.

Germline CDR1 and CDR2: GTSNPN and SVGIG (reference sequence). CDR3 length: 16 residues. Trimming cost V 0 bases and J 2 bases; bases outside gene matches: 6. Methods used by the authors: Amplification with reference gene primers provided the estimates of nucleated cell counts. This table comes from immunoSEQ multiplex PCR, and its TCRdb copy is limited to in-frame clones, with some not included. V and J calls plus clone size are reproduced from that table; the DNA served to infer D and trimming. The sample carries 200,000 to 250,000 clones, about 90% recorded once. This receptor was obtained from an older woman with acute or convalescent COVID-19. The specimen sequenced was peripheral blood. The chain couples TRBV30 to TRBJ2-1; 8 bases align to TRBD2. The CDR3 reads CAWSVLAGGTYNEQFF. The CDR3 DNA sequence: TGTGCCTGGAGTGTTTTGGCGGGGGGCACCTACAATGAGCAGTTCTTC.